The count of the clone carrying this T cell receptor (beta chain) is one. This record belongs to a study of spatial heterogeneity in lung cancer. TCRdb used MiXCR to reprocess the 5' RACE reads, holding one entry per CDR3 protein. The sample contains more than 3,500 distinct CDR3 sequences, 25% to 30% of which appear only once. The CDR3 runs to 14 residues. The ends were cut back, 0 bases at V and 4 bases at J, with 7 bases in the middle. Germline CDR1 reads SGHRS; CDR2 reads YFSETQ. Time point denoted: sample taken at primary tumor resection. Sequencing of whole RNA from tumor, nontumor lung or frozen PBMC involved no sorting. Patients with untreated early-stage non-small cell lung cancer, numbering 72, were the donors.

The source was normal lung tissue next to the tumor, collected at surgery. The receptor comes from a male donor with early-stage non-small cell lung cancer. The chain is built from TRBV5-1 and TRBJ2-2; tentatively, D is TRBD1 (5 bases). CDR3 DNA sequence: TGCGCCAGCAGCTTGGGACAGACCACCGGGGAGCTGTTTTTT. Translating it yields CASSLGQTTGELFF. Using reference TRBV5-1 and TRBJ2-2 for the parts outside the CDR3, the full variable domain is KAGVTQTPRYLIKTRGQQVTLSCSPISGHRSVSWYQQTPGQGLQFLFEYFSETQRNKGNFPGRFSGRQFSNSRSEMNVSTLELGDSALYLCASSLGQTTGELFFGEGSRLTVL.